The 9 T cell receptor beta chains reported below all come from one sample, sequenced in a study of blood T cell repertoires in COVID-19 (dated by TCRdb to between 2020 and 2021). Receptor amplification or capture employed the immunoSEQ multiplex PCR assay. TCRdb mirrors the immuneACCESS table, restricted to in-frame sequences. Some clones are absent from its copies; in checked studies, under half trace to an unresolved V gene, and the reason for the others is unknown. The sample records 150,000 to 200,000 clones, over 75% of which are singletons. The ten largest clones represent 3% to 3.5% of the sample. What was sequenced was peripheral blood. The receptors stem from a man aged 60 to 69 with acute or convalescent COVID-19.

In this sample, this clone turned up a few times. The rearrangement links TRBV5-4 to TRBJ1-4; 10 bases align to TRBD1. Germline lookup yields CDR1 SGHNT and CDR2 YYREEE (reference sequence). The length of the CDR3 is 17 residues. J gave up 2 bases and V 4 bases, and 8 bases lay outside the gene matches. CDR3 coding DNA: TGTGCCAGCAGCACTAAGACAGGGGGCGGCACTAATGAAAAACTGTTTTTT. Translated, it gives CASSTKTGGGTNEKLFF.

This clone was recorded once. The chain combines TRBV6-2 or TRBV6-3 with TRBJ2-5, with D maybe TRBD2 (5 bases). Germline CDR1 MNHEY, CDR2 SVGEGT. V lost 2 bases, J lost 3 bases, and 10 bases lay in between. The CDR3 covers 14 residues. CDR3 coding DNA: TGTGCCAGCAGTTACGAGCGACTAAAAGAGACCCAGTACTTC. Amino acid sequence: CASSYERLKETQYF.

This sequence joins TRBV5-5 and TRBJ2-2, with 7 bases aligning to TRBD1. Germline V gives CDR1 SGHKS, CDR2 YYEKEE (reference sequence). V shed 5 bases, J shed 3 bases, and the junction held 13 bases outside the gene matches. The CDR3 has 17 amino acids. DNA of the CDR3: TGTGCCAGCAGGCATGAGGGGGCAGTCGGGGACACCGGGGAGCTGTTTTTT. Translating gives CASRHEGAVGDTGELFF.

The V gene is TRBV6-6, the J gene TRBJ2-5; 7 bases map to TRBD2. The CDR3 contains 13 residues. Trimming cost V 9 bases and J 0 bases; bases outside gene matches: 4. CDR1 is MNHNY and CDR2 is SVGAGI in the germline V gene (reference sequence). CDR3 in DNA: TGTGCCAGTTCAGCGGGGTACCAAGAGACCCAGTACTTC. Its protein product is CASSAGYQETQYF.

The chain links TRBV19 to TRBJ2-3; unclear D gene. CDR1 LNHDA and CDR2 SQIVND come from the germline V gene (reference sequence). The CDR3 is 17 amino acids. The germline V and J ends were trimmed by 1 base and 4 bases, with 18 bases remaining between them. The CDR3 region is CASSIAKYQTSADTQYF. CDR3 sequence (DNA): TGTGCCAGTAGTATAGCGAAGTATCAGACTTCAGCAGATACGCAGTATTTT. The full variable domain, rest sourced from reference TRBV19 and TRBJ2-3, is DGGITQSPKYLFRKEGQNVTLSCEQNLNHDAMYWYRQDPGQGLRLIYYSQIVNDFQKGDIAEGYSVSREKKESFPLTVTSAQKNPTAFYLCASSIAKYQTSADTQYFGPGTRLTVL.

The chain couples TRBV5-1 to TRBJ1-2; tentative D call: TRBD1 (6 bases). The germline V and J ends were trimmed by 0 bases and 4 bases, with 13 bases remaining between them. The CDR3 consists of 15 residues. Germline CDR1 reads SGHRS; CDR2 reads YFSETQ. The chain's CDR3 is CASSLGHRESYGYTF. For the CDR3, the DNA is TGCGCCAGCAGCTTGGGACACAGGGAAAGCTATGGCTACACCTTC.

The chain employs TRBV7-2 and TRBJ2-1; 8 positions agree with TRBD1. The CDR3 contains 13 residues. V lost 4 bases, J lost 11 bases, and 7 bases stayed unmatched. Germline V gene data show CDR1 as SGHTA and CDR2 as FQGNSA. This CDR3 is CASSSDRAQKQFF. The CDR3 DNA sequence: TGTGCCAGCAGCTCGGACAGGGCGCAGAAGCAGTTCTTC.

The chain links TRBV9 to TRBJ2-5; 12 bases map to TRBD2. Germline CDR1 and CDR2: SGDLS and YYNGEE. V was clipped by 0 bases and J by 5 bases; unmatched bases: 8. The CDR3 extends over 17 amino acids. DNA of the CDR3: TGTGCCAGCAGCGTAGAGTCTAGCGGGAGGGCCTGGGAGACCCAGTACTTC. Its translation is CASSVESSGRAWETQYF.

As DNA, the CDR3 is TGTGCCACCAGCAGGGACATTAATTCACCCCTCCACTTT. It codes for CATSRDINSPLHF. This chain links TRBV15 with TRBJ1-6, with TRBD1 as a possible D gene (5 bases). CDR3 length: 13 residues. The germline CDR1 and CDR2 sequences are LNHNV and YYDKDF (reference sequence). The V and J ends lost 3 bases and 6 bases respectively, with 6 bases between them.